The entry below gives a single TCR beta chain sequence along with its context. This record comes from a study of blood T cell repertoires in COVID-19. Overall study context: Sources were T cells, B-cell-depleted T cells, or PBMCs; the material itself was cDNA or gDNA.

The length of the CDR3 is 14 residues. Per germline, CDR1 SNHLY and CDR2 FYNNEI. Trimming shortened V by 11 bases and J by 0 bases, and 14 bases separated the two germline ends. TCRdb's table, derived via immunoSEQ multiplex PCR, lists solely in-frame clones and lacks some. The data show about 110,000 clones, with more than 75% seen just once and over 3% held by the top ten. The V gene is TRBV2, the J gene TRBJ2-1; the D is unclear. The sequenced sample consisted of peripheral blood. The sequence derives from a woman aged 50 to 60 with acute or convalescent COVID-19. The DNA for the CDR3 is TGTGCCTGTCAATCCGAGAGCTCCTACAATGAGCAGTTCTTC. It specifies CACQSESSYNEQFF.